This T cell receptor beta chain was sequenced during a study of T cell responses to AZD1222 COVID-19 vaccine. Points from the study as a whole: Targets within unmutated variant regions were reportedly found for nearly half of spike-specific TCRs. When two AZD1222 doses had been given, Spike-specific TCR breadth and depth rose. Repertoires in all cases were sampled only once the peak T cell response had passed.

Comments on this clone: Its antigen is as yet unknown.

The protocol was immunoSEQ multiplex PCR, while the TCRdb copy is restricted to in-frame clones and leaves out a portion. The sample holds more than 150,000 clones; 75% to 95% are singletons and the top ten take approximately 4.8%. The CDR3 consists of 14 residues. The junction had 7 bases not matched to a gene; V was cut back by 10 bases and J by 0 bases. The germline CDR1 and CDR2 sequences are ENHRY and SYGVKD. The rearrangement uses TRBV10-3 and TRBJ2-7; TRBD1 aligns across 9 bases. Source: peripheral blood, taken on day 0 of AZD1222 vaccination. This receptor was taken from an adult in good health. CDR3 amino acids: CATSPGQGSYEQYF. The CDR3 region has the DNA TGTGCCACGAGCCCGGGACAGGGCTCCTACGAGCAGTACTTC.